This TCR beta chain was identified during a study of T cells in Graves' hyperthyroidism and ophthalmopathy. Germline CDR1 reads MNHNS; CDR2 reads SASEGT. This CDR3 comprises 15 residues. V was pared by 3 bases and J by 6 bases, with 15 bases between. This clonotype appeared many times. RNA transcripts provided the source from which TCR beta CDR3 regions were amplified. In the first-round RT-PCR of the TCR CDR3, the HTBI primer set was used. MiXCR, run by TCRdb on the multiplex PCR reads, gives a single entry per CDR3 protein. The sample holds 280,000 or so distinct CDR3 sequences; roughly 15% are singletons and the top ten take roughly 30%.

The sequence was obtained from a woman in her forties or fifties with Graves' hyperthyroidism that later progressed to Graves' ophthalmopathy. This chain joins TRBV6-1 and TRBJ1-5, with D perhaps TRBD1 (6 bases). Sequencing was done on a sample of blood. CDR3 DNA sequence: TGTGCCAGCAGTGACCTTACAGGGTTCCTTCAGCCCCAGCATTTT. This gives the protein CASSDLTGFLQPQHF.